The 30 T cell receptor beta chains reported below all come from one sample, sequenced in a study of blood T cell repertoires in COVID-19. This table comes from immunoSEQ multiplex PCR, and its TCRdb copy is limited to in-frame clones, with some not included. This repertoire shows fewer than 350,000 clones, under 95% found once; its top ten account for 2.5% to 3%. Sequencing was performed on PBMCs or T cells enriched from blood (not recorded which). These receptors all stem from a man aged 35 to 55 who had been exposed to COVID-19.

The chain is built from TRBV7-9 and TRBJ2-2; 7 bases map to TRBD1. V shed 3 bases and J 3 bases; nucleotides not matched to a gene: 4. Germline CDR1 and CDR2: SEHNR and FQNEAQ (reference sequence). The CDR3 sequence is 15 residues long. The CDR3 DNA reads TGTGCCAGCAGCTTCCCGCAGGGGGACACCGGGGAGCTGTTTTTT. Its protein product is CASSFPQGDTGELFF.

The rearrangement uses TRBV28 and TRBJ1-6; D gene unclear. The length of the CDR3 is 14 residues. Per germline, CDR1 MDHEN and CDR2 SYDVKM. Trimming took off 4 bases at V and 4 bases at J, with 8 bases between the two ends. CDR3 coding DNA: TGTGCCAGCAGTTGGCAGGATTATAATTCACCCCTCCACTTT. Its protein is CASSWQDYNSPLHF.

The chain is built from TRBV15 and TRBJ2-7; D is possibly TRBD1 (6 bases). The length of the CDR3 is 15 residues. Germline values: CDR1 LNHNV, CDR2 YYDKDF (reference sequence). The V end lost 1 base, the J end lost 0 bases, and 10 bases lay between the germline ends. CDR3 DNA sequence: TGTGCCACCAGCAGAGCAGGGGATAGCTCCTACGAGCAGTACTTC. Amino acids: CATSRAGDSSYEQYF. Based on the CDR3 plus reference TRBV15 and TRBJ2-7, the full variable domain is DAMVIQNPRYQVTQFGKPVTLSCSQTLNHNVMYWYQQKSSQAPKLLFHYYDKDFNNEADTPDNFQSRRPNTSFCFLDIRSPGLGDTAMYLCATSRAGDSSYEQYFGPGTRLTVT.

The rearrangement joins TRBV28 to TRBJ2-1, with TRBD1 matching over 9 bases. CDR3 length: 15 residues. Germline CDR1 and CDR2: MDHEN and SYDVKM. J was trimmed by 8 bases and V by 5 bases; bases with no gene match: 10. CDR3 loop: CASSPNRGRRDEQFF. The CDR3 DNA is TGTGCCAGCAGTCCCAACAGGGGGCGCAGGGATGAGCAGTTCTTC.

This clone was seen just once. The J gene is TRBJ1-2, the V gene TRBV11-2, with D uncertain. This CDR3 region has 14 residues. Germline CDR1 reads SGHAT; CDR2 reads FQNNGV. The germline V and J ends were trimmed by 1 base and 0 bases, with 6 bases remaining between them. The CDR3 DNA reads TGTGCCAGCAGCTTAGGCCCAGCTAACTATGGCTACACCTTC. Protein sequence: CASSLGPANYGYTF.

This chain uses TRBV7-8 with TRBJ2-1; 13 bases line up with TRBD2. With 4 bases clipped from V and 6 bases from J, the junction kept 12 bases outside the gene matches. The germline V gene has CDR1 SGHVS and CDR2 FQNEAQ. The CDR3 loop spans 18 amino acids. Written as DNA, the CDR3 is TGTGCCAGCAGCTCATCGGGACTAGCGGGACTGTTGGGCAATGAGCAGTTCTTC. Its protein product is CASSSSGLAGLLGNEQFF.

The rearrangement uses TRBV21-1 and TRBJ1-6; the table's TRBD1 call for D was not verified on the DNA. TRBV21-1 is a recognized pseudogene. The CDR3 is 15 residues long. CDR3 in DNA: TGTGCCAGCAAGAGGAGGACAGGGGCTAATTCACCCCTCCACTTT. Encoded protein: CASKRRTGANSPLHF.

The rearrangement uses TRBV3-1 (or the pseudogene TRBV3-2) and TRBJ1-4, with 8 bases identical to TRBD1. CDR3 size: 16 residues. CDR1 is LGHDT and CDR2 is YNNKEL in the germline V gene (reference sequence). Trimming took 4 bases from V and 4 from J; bases not matched to a gene: 8. The CDR3 DNA is TGTGCCAGCAGCCCAATAACAGGGGGGAATAATGAAAAACTGTTTTTT. This gives the protein CASSPITGGNNEKLFF.

The rearrangement joins TRBV28 to TRBJ2-7; TRBD1 agrees at 8 bases. The germline gives CDR1 MDHEN, CDR2 SYDVKM. The CDR3 is 14 amino acids. Unmatched junction bases numbered 6, after V lost 6 bases and J lost 2 bases. The DNA for the CDR3 is TGTGCCAGCAGCACCCCACAGGGGGCCTACGAGCAGTACTTC. This sequence encodes CASSTPQGAYEQYF.

The V gene is TRBV7-8, the J gene TRBJ2-1; 7 bases align to TRBD1. The germline V gene has CDR1 SGHVS and CDR2 FQNEAQ. There are 15 residues in the CDR3. The J segment lost 3 bases and the V segment lost 2 bases, leaving 4 bases of the junction unmatched. The chain's CDR3 is CASSLRTGNYNEQFF. The CDR3 bases are TGTGCCAGCAGCTTAAGGACAGGCAACTACAATGAGCAGTTCTTC.

The chain couples TRBV11-3 to TRBJ2-3; 8 bases fit TRBD2. The CDR3 sequence is 17 residues long. Trimming at V came to 1 base and at J to 0 bases, leaving 6 bases not matched to a gene. CDR1 SGHNT and CDR2 YENEEA come from the germline V gene. The CDR3 sequence: CASSLGASGGSTDTQYF. CDR3 DNA sequence: TGTGCCAGCAGCTTAGGGGCGAGCGGGGGAAGCACAGATACGCAGTATTTT.

V and J are TRBV5-1 and TRBJ2-7, with D tentatively TRBD2 (6 bases). V shed 0 bases and J shed 4 bases, with 11 bases lying between them. The CDR3 length is 14 residues. In germline, CDR1 is SGHRS, CDR2 YFSETQ. CDR3 DNA: TGCGCCAGCAGCTTGGAGGGACTGTTGTACGAGCAGTACTTC. It is translated as CASSLEGLLYEQYF.

J is TRBJ1-2 and V is TRBV14, with 7 nucleotides matching TRBD1. CDR1 SGHDN and CDR2 FVKESK come from the germline V gene. CDR3 size: 13 residues. Trimming cost V 4 bases and J 6 bases; bases outside gene matches: 5. In DNA, the CDR3 is TGTGCCAGCAGCCCCGACAGGGTTAATGGCTACACCTTC. This codes for CASSPDRVNGYTF. The full variable domain, in which reference TRBV14 and TRBJ1-2 provide the parts outside the CDR3, is EAGVTQFPSHSVIEKGQTVTLRCDPISGHDNLYWYRRVMGKEIKFLLHFVKESKQDESGMPNNRFLAERTGGTYSTLKVQPAELEDSGVYFCASSPDRVNGYTFGSGTRLTVV.

The chain carries TRBV5-1 and TRBJ2-1, with TRBD1 matching 7 bases. The V and J ends lost 0 bases and 3 bases, in that order; junction bases with no gene match: 3. Germline assignment: CDR1 SGHRS and CDR2 YFSETQ. The CDR3 runs to 15 residues. CDR3 protein: CASSLEGTDYNEQFF. CDR3 nucleotide sequence: TGCGCCAGCAGCTTGGAAGGGACAGACTACAATGAGCAGTTCTTC.

The CDR3 DNA reads as TGTGCCAGCAGTGCGGGGGGACAGGGTTATGGCTACACCTTC. Its translation: CASSAGGQGYGYTF. The rearrangement links TRBV28 to TRBJ1-2; 9 bases are a match to TRBD1. Germline V gene sequence: CDR1 MDHEN, CDR2 SYDVKM. Germline trimming cut 5 bases from V and 5 bases from J; bases unmatched to any gene: 6. The CDR3 sequence is 14 residues long.

The chain is built from TRBV4-1 and TRBJ2-3; 9 bases agree with TRBD2. The V and J ends lost 1 base and 3 bases, in that order; junction bases with no gene match: 11. CDR1 is MGHRA, CDR2 YSYEKL, per germline. The CDR3 consists of 18 residues. The CDR3, as DNA: TGCGCCAGCAGCCAAGCCGGGGTCCCTAGCGGGAATACAGATACGCAGTATTTT. Translating it yields CASSQAGVPSGNTDTQYF.

V gene TRBV28 combines with J gene TRBJ1-3, with a possible D match to TRBD1 (5 bases). Germline values: CDR1 MDHEN, CDR2 SYDVKM. V was cut by 6 bases and J by 4 bases, with 16 bases left in between. CDR3 length: 15 amino acids. The DNA of the CDR3 is TGTGCCAGCAGCCAAGGCGGGGCGGGGGGAAACACCATATATTTT. This sequence encodes CASSQGGAGGNTIYF.

This clone was counted between two and nine times. The V call is TRBV4-2, the J call TRBJ2-1; TRBD1 matches 11 bases. The CDR3 length is 17 residues. Germline CDR1 LGHNA, CDR2 YNFKEQ. The V gene end was trimmed by 6 bases and the J gene end by 6 bases; junction bases not matched to a gene: 13. The CDR3: CASSTLNRDRGINEQFF. The CDR3 nucleotides are TGTGCCAGCAGTACTTTGAACCGGGACAGGGGGATCAATGAGCAGTTCTTC.

The chain couples TRBV27 to TRBJ1-2; a weak D match, TRBD1 (5 bases). This CDR3 has 15 amino acids. Germline CDR1 MNHEY, CDR2 SMNVEV (reference sequence). The germline V and J ends were trimmed by 5 bases and 4 bases, with 17 bases remaining between them. CDR3 amino acids: CASSDLDGGGYGYTF. CDR3 DNA: TGTGCCAGCAGTGACCTCGATGGGGGGGGCTATGGCTACACCTTC.

Regarding this clone: Additional DNA sequences in this sample encode the identical CDR3. The V gene is TRBV12-3 or TRBV12-4, the J gene TRBJ1-1; the D is unclear. The CDR3 runs 13 residues. The V and J ends lost 6 bases and 1 base respectively, with 9 bases between them. The CDR3 region is CASSLSENTEAFF. The CDR3 bases are TGTGCCAGCAGCCTCAGCGAGAACACTGAAGCTTTCTTT.

This sequence joins TRBV19 and TRBJ1-1; D gene ambiguous. V dropped 5 bases and J dropped 7 bases, with 11 bases sitting between them. This CDR3 region has 12 residues. Per the germline V gene, CDR1 is LNHDA and CDR2 is SQIVND (reference sequence). The CDR3 is CASSGRGIEAFF. The CDR3, as DNA: TGTGCCAGTAGTGGCCGGGGAATTGAAGCTTTCTTT.

The V and J genes are TRBV1 and TRBJ2-1; no DNA check was done on the table's D call, TRBD2. TRBV1 is assigned pseudogene status. The CDR3 consists of 15 residues. The chain's CDR3 is CTSSQEGLAAHEQFF. CDR3 sequence (DNA): TGCACCAGCAGCCAAGAAGGACTAGCGGCACATGAGCAGTTCTTC.

Notes on this clone: Other DNA sequences within the sample encode an identical CDR3. The chain employs TRBV19 and TRBJ1-1; unclear D gene. This CDR3 has 13 amino acids. Trimming pared 1 base from V and 2 bases from J, leaving 5 bases between. Germline CDR1 is LNHDA and CDR2 is SQIVND (reference sequence). The CDR3 bases are TGTGCCAGTAGTATAGGGGCTAACACTGAAGCTTTCTTT. Protein sequence: CASSIGANTEAFF.

The rearrangement joins TRBV30 to TRBJ1-2, with 7 bases aligning to TRBD1. The CDR3 totals 11 residues. Germline V gene data show CDR1 as GTSNPN and CDR2 as SVGIG (reference sequence). V shed 4 bases, J shed 8 bases, and the junction held 4 bases outside the gene matches. CDR3: CAWTGGGGYTF. As DNA, the CDR3 is TGTGCCTGGACAGGGGGAGGCGGCTACACCTTC.

The V call is TRBV18, the J call TRBJ2-7; D perhaps matches TRBD1 (6 bases). This CDR3 has 12 residues. V shed 4 bases and J shed 5 bases, with 9 bases lying between them. Germline V gene sequence: CDR1 KGHSH, CDR2 LQKENI. CDR3 DNA sequence: TGTGCCAGCTCACAACAGGGTAACGAGCAGTACTTC. Protein: CASSQQGNEQYF.

This clone was observed a single time. This chain joins TRBV11-3 and TRBJ2-3; a weak D match, TRBD1 (5 bases). The length of the CDR3 is 18 residues. Germline V gene data show CDR1 as SGHNT and CDR2 as YENEEA. Between the trimmed V and J ends, which lost 5 bases and 6 bases, there was a span of 27 bases. The CDR3 nucleotides are TGTGCCAGCAGCCCATTTAAGCCGGGCCTCTACTCAGGGGATACGCAGTATTTT. It translates to CASSPFKPGLYSGDTQYF.

This chain links TRBV4-1 with TRBJ1-1, with 8 bases identical to TRBD1. This CDR3 is built from 16 residues. Germline V lookup: CDR1 MGHRA, CDR2 YSYEKL. V was pared by 3 bases and J by 1 base, with 7 bases of the junction left unmatched. CDR3 coding DNA: TGCGCCAGCAGCCACGGACAGGGACCAGGGAACACTGAAGCTTTCTTT. It codes for CASSHGQGPGNTEAFF.

This clone was counted a single time. The V and J genes are TRBV2 and TRBJ2-1; 8 nucleotides line up with TRBD1. This CDR3 region has 15 residues. From germline, CDR1 is SNHLY and CDR2 FYNNEI. Germline trimming cut 4 bases from V and 7 bases from J; bases unmatched to any gene: 9. CDR3 in DNA: TGTGCCAGCAGTGCCGGGACAGGTGTAAGGAATGAGCAGTTCTTC. Translating it yields CASSAGTGVRNEQFF.

The chain links TRBV6-2 or TRBV6-3 to TRBJ2-2, with 10 bases fitting TRBD2. The J segment lost 1 base and the V segment lost 6 bases, leaving 8 bases of the junction unmatched. Germline V gene lookup returns CDR1 MNHEY and CDR2 SVGEGT. The CDR3 totals 17 residues. The CDR3 sequence is CASRPQGLALNTGELFF. CDR3 nucleotide sequence: TGTGCCAGCAGACCTCAGGGACTAGCGCTGAACACCGGGGAGCTGTTTTTT.

The chain has TRBV28 and TRBJ2-6; 11 bases agree with TRBD1. This CDR3 has 18 amino acids. The V gene end was trimmed by 7 bases and the J gene end by 2 bases; junction bases not matched to a gene: 10. The germline V gene has CDR1 MDHEN and CDR2 SYDVKM. CDR3 in amino acids: CASKGYGQGATGANVLTF. Written as DNA, the CDR3 is TGTGCCAGCAAAGGGTATGGACAGGGGGCAACTGGGGCCAACGTCCTGACTTTC.